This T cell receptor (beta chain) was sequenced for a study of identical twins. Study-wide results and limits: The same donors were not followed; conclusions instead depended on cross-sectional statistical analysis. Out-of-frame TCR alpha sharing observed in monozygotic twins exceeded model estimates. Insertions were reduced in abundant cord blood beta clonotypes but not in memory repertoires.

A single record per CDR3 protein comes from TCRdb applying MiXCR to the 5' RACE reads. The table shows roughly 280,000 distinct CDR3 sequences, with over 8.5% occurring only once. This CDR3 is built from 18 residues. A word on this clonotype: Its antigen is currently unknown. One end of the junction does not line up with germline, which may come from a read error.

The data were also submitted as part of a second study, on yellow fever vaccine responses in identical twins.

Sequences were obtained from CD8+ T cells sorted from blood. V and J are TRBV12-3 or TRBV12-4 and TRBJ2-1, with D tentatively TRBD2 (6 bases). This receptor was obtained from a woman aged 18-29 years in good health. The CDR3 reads CARSLALGGNYPYNEQFF. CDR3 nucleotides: TGTGCCCGCAGTTTAGCGCTGGGCGGGAACTACCCGTACAATGAGCAGTTCTTC.